Presented here are 23 T cell receptor beta chains from one specimen sequenced in a study of T cell changes during pregnancy in multiple sclerosis. Assay: immunoSEQ multiplex PCR; the TCRdb copy retains only in-frame clones and omits some. The sample gives 25,000 to 35,000 clones, 90% of which show up once; approximately 0.5% is in the top ten. Source: CD4+ T cells from peripheral blood mononuclear cells, taken in the third trimester of pregnancy. All receptors come from a female donor in good health, enrolled as a control in a pregnancy study.

This rearrangement joins TRBV5-8 to TRBJ2-5; TRBD1 aligns across 10 bases. The J call may be in error: the DNA end matches TRBJ2-7 better. This CDR3 region has 14 residues. Germline V gene data show CDR1 as SGHTS and CDR2 as YDEGEE. The CDR3 here is CASSRTGGFYEQYF. The CDR3 region has the DNA TGTGCCAGCAGCCGGACAGGGGGTTTCTACGAGCAGTACTTC.

The chain carries TRBV5-6 and TRBJ2-5; TRBD1 matches at 9 bases. Matching the DNA end better, TRBJ2-7 makes the J call doubtful. Germline CDR1 SGHDT, CDR2 YYEEEE. The CDR3 is 14 amino acids. CDR3 in DNA: TGTGCCAGCAGCTTGGTGGGGACAGGGTACGAGCAGTACTTC. Translating gives CASSLVGTGYEQYF.

This chain links TRBV27 with TRBJ2-7; D ambiguous. The CDR3 spans 13 residues. Germline assignment: CDR1 MNHEY and CDR2 SMNVEV (reference sequence). The germline V and J ends were trimmed by 6 bases and 0 bases, with 9 bases remaining between them. This CDR3 is CASRLGYSYEQYF. CDR3 in DNA: TGTGCCAGCAGGCTAGGTTACTCCTACGAGCAGTACTTC.

CDR3 bases: TGTGCCAGCAGTGAGGGTCTAGCGGGATACACCGGGGAGCTGTTTTTT. Translation gives CASSEGLAGYTGELFF. The chain uses TRBV6-4 and TRBJ2-2; TRBD2 agrees at 9 bases. The trim removed 3 bases at V and 3 bases at J, leaving 5 bases unmatched. The germline V gene encodes CDR1 MRHNA and CDR2 SNTAGT. This CDR3 region has 16 residues.

The chain carries TRBV27 and TRBJ1-6; TRBD1 might be the D (6 bases). CDR1 MNHEY and CDR2 SMNVEV come from the germline V gene (reference sequence). CDR3 length: 14 amino acids. Trimming shortened V by 3 bases and J by 7 bases, and 10 bases separated the two germline ends. For the CDR3, the DNA is TGTGCCAGCAGTTTTAGGACAGAAAATTCACCCCTCCACTTT. This sequence encodes CASSFRTENSPLHF.

The chain recombines TRBV7-2 with TRBJ1-1; D remains ambiguous. The V gene lost 5 bases and the J gene lost 0 bases, with 10 bases spanning the gap. Germline-derived CDR1 and CDR2 are SGHTA and FQGNSA. The CDR3 has 14 amino acids. The CDR3 is CASSPSGLNTEAFF. The CDR3, as DNA: TGTGCCAGCAGCCCCAGCGGCTTGAACACTGAAGCTTTCTTT.

This chain joins TRBV29-1 and TRBJ2-2, with TRBD1 matching 12 bases. V trimming: 6 bases; J trimming: 5 bases; junction bases outside the gene matches: 4. Germline V gene sequence: CDR1 SQVTM, CDR2 ANQGSEA. The CDR3 extends over 14 amino acids. The CDR3 here is CSVGTGGRTGELFF. The CDR3 DNA reads as TGCAGCGTAGGGACAGGGGGCAGGACCGGGGAGCTGTTTTTT.

As DNA, the CDR3 is TGTGCCAGCAGCGTCCAGACAGGGTTGGGTGAAAAACTGTTTTTT. Amino acid sequence: CASSVQTGLGEKLFF. This chain uses TRBV9 with TRBJ1-4, with TRBD1 matching over 7 bases. In germline, CDR1 is SGDLS, CDR2 YYNGEE. The CDR3 consists of 15 residues. J was trimmed by 7 bases and V by 2 bases; bases with no gene match: 8.

A single count supports this clone. The chain employs TRBV6-1 and TRBJ1-2; D may be TRBD1 (5 bases). V was pared by 3 bases and J by 10 bases, with 24 bases between. Germline V gives CDR1 MNHNS, CDR2 SASEGT. The CDR3 totals 16 residues. CDR3 coding DNA: TGTGCCAGCAGTGACTACCTAGACAGCCGCGTCCCGGACTACACCTTC. Translation: CASSDYLDSRVPDYTF.

The chain recombines TRBV15 with TRBJ1-5; 8 positions match TRBD1. The CDR3 has 18 amino acids. Losses at the gene ends were 1 base for V and 5 bases for J; bases not matched to a gene: 13. CDR1 and CDR2 from the germline V gene are LNHNV and YYDKDF (reference sequence). This chain's CDR3 is CATSRALYWGQDDQPQHF. Written as DNA, the CDR3 is TGTGCCACCAGCAGAGCGCTGTACTGGGGACAGGATGATCAGCCCCAGCATTTT.

This clone was seen more than once but under ten times. The chain uses TRBV6-6 and TRBJ2-7; D is possibly TRBD1 (6 bases). This CDR3 comprises 13 residues. V was trimmed by 5 bases and J by 2 bases, leaving 10 bases between them. Germline assignment: CDR1 MNHNY and CDR2 SVGAGI (reference sequence). The CDR3, as DNA: TGTGCCAGCAGTATCACAGGGACCTACGAGCAGTACTTC. Translation gives CASSITGTYEQYF.

The V gene is TRBV2, the J gene TRBJ2-1, with 11 nucleotides matching TRBD1. J gave up 7 bases and V 7 bases, and 9 bases lay outside the gene matches. CDR3 size: 15 residues. Germline V gives CDR1 SNHLY, CDR2 FYNNEI. Here the CDR3 DNA reads TGTGCCAGCACCATCTCGGACAGGGGGCAAAATGAGCAGTTCTTC. Protein sequence: CASTISDRGQNEQFF.

The genes are TRBV2 and TRBJ1-3; weak D call: TRBD1 (6 bases). Germline CDR1 is SNHLY and CDR2 is FYNNEI. Deletions cut 5 bases from V and 1 base from J, with 9 bases between. The CDR3 sequence is 14 residues long. Written as DNA, the CDR3 is TGTGCCAGCAGTCTCAGGGGATCTGGAAACACCATATATTTT. Amino acid sequence: CASSLRGSGNTIYF.

The rearrangement uses TRBV5-1 and TRBJ2-2; D perhaps matches TRBD1 (6 bases). The CDR3 totals 16 residues. The germline V gene has CDR1 SGHRS and CDR2 YFSETQ. V lost 2 bases, J lost 1 base, and 12 bases lay in between. The CDR3 nucleotides read TGCGCCAGCAGCTTCACCGGGACACAGAACACCGGGGAGCTGTTTTTT. Its protein is CASSFTGTQNTGELFF.

Only a few counts were recorded for this clone. The chain is built from TRBV30 and TRBJ1-5; 9 bases are a match to TRBD1. CDR1 is GTSNPN, CDR2 SVGIG, per germline (reference sequence). This CDR3 region has 16 residues. V was clipped by 3 bases and J by 0 bases; unmatched bases: 6. CDR3 in DNA: TGTGCCTGGAGCGGGACAGGGACTTATAGCAATCAGCCCCAGCATTTT. Its protein is CAWSGTGTYSNQPQHF.

The J gene is TRBJ2-3, the V gene TRBV29-1; unclear D gene. The CDR3 runs to 11 residues. Germline V gives CDR1 SQVTM, CDR2 ANQGSEA. V was shortened by 3 bases and J by 2 bases, with 3 bases between the two germline ends. The CDR3 sequence: CSVDITDTQYF. CDR3 bases: TGCAGCGTTGACATCACAGATACGCAGTATTTT.

The V and J genes are TRBV10-2 and TRBJ2-4, with D unresolved. V dropped 4 bases and J dropped 6 bases, with 7 bases sitting between them. Looked up from germline, CDR1 is WSHSY and CDR2 is SAAADI. CDR3 size: 12 residues. CDR3 DNA sequence: TGCGCCAGCAGTGTCGAGGCAAACATTCAGTACTTC. This gives the protein CASSVEANIQYF.

The chain is built from TRBV2 and TRBJ2-3, with TRBD2 identical over 12 bases. CDR1 and CDR2 from the germline V gene are SNHLY and FYNNEI. V gave up 7 bases and J gave up 7 bases; unmatched junction bases: 9. The CDR3 covers 15 residues. The CDR3 DNA is TGTGCCAGCAACGGACTAGCGGGGACCTTCTATACGCAGTATTTT. Protein sequence: CASNGLAGTFYTQYF.

V and J are TRBV29-1 and TRBJ1-2; weak D call: TRBD1 (5 bases). The CDR3 is 15 residues long. Germline V gene sequence: CDR1 SQVTM, CDR2 ANQGSEA. The V and J ends lost 5 bases and 0 bases respectively, with 16 bases between them. The CDR3 DNA reads as TGCAGCGTTCTAGAGACAGCTACAACTAACTATGGCTACACCTTC. Protein: CSVLETATTNYGYTF.

This CDR3 reads CSAEEGWELFF. The CDR3 bases are TGCAGTGCTGAGGAGGGTTGGGAGCTGTTTTTT. The gene calls are TRBV20-1 and TRBJ2-2; TRBD2 is a possible D gene (6 bases). Germline assignment: CDR1 DFQATT and CDR2 SNEGSKA (reference sequence). Trimming cost V 5 bases and J 9 bases, with 10 bases left between them. This CDR3 region has 11 residues.

The rearrangement links TRBV7-2 to TRBJ2-7, with D possibly TRBD1 on 5 matching bases. CDR3 length: 14 amino acids. Looked up from germline, CDR1 is SGHTA and CDR2 is FQGNSA. The V end lost 5 bases, the J end lost 4 bases, and 15 bases lay between the germline ends. The CDR3 loop is CASSASGASYEQYF. As DNA, the CDR3 is TGTGCCAGCAGCGCCAGTGGGGCTTCGTACGAGCAGTACTTC.

The genes are TRBV6-5 and TRBJ2-1; the match to TRBD2 covers 8 bases. The CDR3 sequence is 15 residues long. Germline assignment: CDR1 MNHEY and CDR2 SVGAGI. The V and J ends lost 6 bases and 0 bases, in that order; junction bases with no gene match: 4. The CDR3: CASSLSGSSYNEQFF. The CDR3 bases are TGTGCCAGCAGCCTAAGCGGGAGCTCCTACAATGAGCAGTTCTTC.

The chain couples TRBV2 to TRBJ1-3; D gene ambiguous. Trimming shortened V by 6 bases and J by 3 bases, and 9 bases separated the two germline ends. This CDR3 region has 13 residues. The germline gives CDR1 SNHLY, CDR2 FYNNEI. CDR3 protein: CASSSDIGNTIYF. CDR3 nucleotide sequence: TGTGCCAGCAGCTCAGACATTGGAAACACCATATATTTT.